This T cell receptor (beta chain) was recovered during a study of post-analysis software for immune sequencing data. Study-level results: Samples sharing a preparation batch grouped tightly together when assessed by F measure. Controls significantly exceeded multiple sclerosis patients in normalized Chao1 diversity.

In the case of this clonotype: Its cognate antigen is unknown.

TCR beta cDNA libraries included unique molecular identifiers. Yield was roughly 500,000 cDNA molecules from roughly 1 to 10 million T cells. TCRdb reanalysed the PCR reads using MiXCR and keeps one entry per CDR3 protein. The repertoire consists of around 200,000 distinct CDR3 sequences, with 29% occurring once and the leading ten covering more than 3%. The source material was blood. The origin of this receptor is a girl aged 2-17 years with multiple sclerosis.

CDR3 region: CSARRTGSYNEQYF. In nucleotides, the CDR3 is TGCAGTGCTAGGAGGACAGGCTCCTACAATGAGCAGTACTTC. The gene calls are TRBV20-1 and TRBJ2-1, with 7 bases aligning to TRBD1. The last part of the DNA fits TRBJ2-7 better; the J call may be wrong. The CDR3 runs 14 residues. In germline, CDR1 is DFQATT, CDR2 SNEGSKA (reference sequence).